What follows is one T cell receptor (beta chain) and its context. Its antigen is not known. This sample was taken from a study of Ad26.COV2.S vaccination and SARS-CoV-2 variants. Study-wide findings and caveats: Estimates derived from TCR breadth and depth analyses may have underestimated total T cell responses. Spike-specific TCR breadth in vaccine recipients exceeded that seen in placebo recipients.

The CDR3 has 15 residues. Germline CDR1 SGHAT, CDR2 FQDESV (reference sequence). Between the trimmed V and J ends, which lost 5 bases and 1 base, there was a span of 11 bases. Treatment denoted: around 19 received Ad26.COV2.S at low or high dose, single or two shots; 5 received placebo; per-sample allocation not given. Following the first vaccine or placebo injection, samples were taken on day 63. The repertoire was sequenced with immunoSEQ multiplex PCR; TCRdb's copy has only in-frame clones and lacks some. The sample carries hundreds of thousands of clones, around 90% recorded once. The TCR originated in a person between 18 and 65 years old who received the Ad26.COV2.S COVID-19 vaccine or a placebo. The sequencing here drew on peripheral blood, taken in a trial of Ad26.COV2.S vaccine versus placebo. This chain connects TRBV11-1 to TRBJ1-4; tentative D call: TRBD1 (6 bases). The CDR3 region is CASSPGGLTNEKLFF. The CDR3 region has the DNA TGTGCCAGCAGCCCGGGGGGGCTAACTAATGAAAAACTGTTTTTT.